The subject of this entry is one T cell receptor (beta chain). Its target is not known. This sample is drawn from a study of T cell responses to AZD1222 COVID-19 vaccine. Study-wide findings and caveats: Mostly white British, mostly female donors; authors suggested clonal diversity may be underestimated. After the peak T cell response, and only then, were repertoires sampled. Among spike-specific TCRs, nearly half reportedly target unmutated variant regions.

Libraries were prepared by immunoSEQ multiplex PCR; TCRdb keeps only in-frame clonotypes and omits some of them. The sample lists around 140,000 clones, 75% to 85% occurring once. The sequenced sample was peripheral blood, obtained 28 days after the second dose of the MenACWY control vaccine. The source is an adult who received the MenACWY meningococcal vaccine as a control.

CDR3 protein: CASSYSSGAWGYTF. In DNA, the CDR3 is TGTGCCAGCAGTTACTCATCCGGGGCTTGGGGCTACACCTTC. The chain recombines TRBV6-5 with TRBJ1-2; D might be TRBD1 (5 bases). This CDR3 region has 14 residues. Trimming cost V 0 bases and J 8 bases, with 13 bases left between them. The germline V gene encodes CDR1 MNHEY and CDR2 SVGAGI.